What follows are 3 T cell receptor beta chains derived from one specimen sequenced in a study of blood T cells in healthy people across ages. A second PCR of about 6 to 11 cycles used a sample-barcoded 5' primer and a J-beta primer mix. MiXCR, run by TCRdb on the 5' RACE reads, gives a single entry per CDR3 protein. The sample carries hundreds of thousands of distinct CDR3 sequences, roughly 49% recorded once. Material: blood. These receptors were collected from a woman between 55 and 75 years old in good health.

J is TRBJ2-3 and V is TRBV7-3; 7 positions agree with TRBD1. The germline V gene encodes CDR1 SGHTA and CDR2 FQGTGA. This CDR3 region has 16 residues. The V gene end was trimmed by 0 bases and the J gene end by 7 bases; junction bases not matched to a gene: 10. The CDR3 nucleotides read TGTGCCAGCAGCTTAACTGTAGGGGGCGGATCCCATACGCAGTATTTT. Translating gives CASSLTVGGGSHTQYF.

The rearrangement joins TRBV3-1 to TRBJ2-6; D uncertain. This CDR3 contains 16 residues. Per the germline V gene, CDR1 is LGHDT and CDR2 is YNNKEL (reference sequence). Between the trimmed V and J ends, which lost 6 bases and 2 bases, there was a span of 14 bases. The CDR3 DNA sequence: TGTGCCAGCAGTCTATTCGGTACCGCTGGGGCCAACGTCCTGACTTTC. Protein product: CASSLFGTAGANVLTF. Full variable domain (remainder filled in from reference TRBV3-1 and TRBJ2-6): DTAVSQTPKYLVTQMGNDKSIKCEQNLGHDTMYWYKQDSKKFLKIMFSYNNKELIINETVPNRFSPKSPDKAHLNLHINSLELGDSAVYFCASSLFGTAGANVLTFGAGSRLTVL.

J is TRBJ1-1 and V is TRBV20-1; a possible D gene is TRBD1 (5 bases). The germline V gene encodes CDR1 DFQATT and CDR2 SNEGSKA (reference sequence). The CDR3 spans 15 residues. V was pared by 2 bases and J by 0 bases, with 13 bases between. This chain's CDR3 is CSARIPGRLNTEAFF. DNA for the CDR3: TGCAGTGCTAGAATACCGGGACGGTTGAACACTGAAGCTTTCTTT.